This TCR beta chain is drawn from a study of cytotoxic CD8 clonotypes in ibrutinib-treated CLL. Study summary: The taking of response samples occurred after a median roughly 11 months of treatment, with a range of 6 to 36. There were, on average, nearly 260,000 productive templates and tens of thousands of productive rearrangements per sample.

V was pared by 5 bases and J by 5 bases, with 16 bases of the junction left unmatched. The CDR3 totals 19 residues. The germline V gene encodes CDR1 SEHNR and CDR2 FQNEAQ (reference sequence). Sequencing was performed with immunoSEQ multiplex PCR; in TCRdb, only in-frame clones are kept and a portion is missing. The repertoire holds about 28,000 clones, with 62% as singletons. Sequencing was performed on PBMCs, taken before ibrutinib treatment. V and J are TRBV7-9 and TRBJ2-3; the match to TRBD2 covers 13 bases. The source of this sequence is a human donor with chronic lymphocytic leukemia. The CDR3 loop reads CASSTTGLAGEWGLDTQYF. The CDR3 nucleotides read TGTGCCAGCAGCACAACTGGACTAGCGGGAGAATGGGGCCTAGATACGCAGTATTTT.